The clone carrying this TCR beta chain was counted between two and nine times. Antigen unknown. Sequenced with the Oncomine TCR Beta short-read assay was DNA taken from cultured CD4+ T cells. One entry per CDR3 protein results from TCRdb running MiXCR on the PCR reads. The sample has around 15,000 distinct CDR3 sequences, 50% to 60% seen once. Stated treatment: roughly 10-day PBMC culture with coronavirus spike peptide pools or control peptides (ViraFEST assay). The CDR3 sequence is 13 residues long. Germline CDR1 MNHEY, CDR2 SVGEGT. Trimming pared 0 bases from V and 0 bases from J, leaving 2 bases between. The data were obtained in a study of vaccination and CD4 T cells after COVID-19. Findings and caveats of the study: The rise in median SARS-CoV-2-reactive clonotypes, from around 19 to 38, was not significant. The appearance of a median approximately 85% of reactive clones in convalescent patients occurred only post-vaccination.

The sequence derives from a human donor who had recovered from COVID-19. The sequencing used CD4+ T cells from blood, cultured in vitro, collected before SARS-CoV-2 vaccination. V usage is TRBV6-2 or TRBV6-3 and J usage is TRBJ1-1; no clear D gene. The CDR3, as DNA: TGTGCCAGCAGTTACTCTGTGAACACTGAAGCTTTCTTT. It specifies CASSYSVNTEAFF.